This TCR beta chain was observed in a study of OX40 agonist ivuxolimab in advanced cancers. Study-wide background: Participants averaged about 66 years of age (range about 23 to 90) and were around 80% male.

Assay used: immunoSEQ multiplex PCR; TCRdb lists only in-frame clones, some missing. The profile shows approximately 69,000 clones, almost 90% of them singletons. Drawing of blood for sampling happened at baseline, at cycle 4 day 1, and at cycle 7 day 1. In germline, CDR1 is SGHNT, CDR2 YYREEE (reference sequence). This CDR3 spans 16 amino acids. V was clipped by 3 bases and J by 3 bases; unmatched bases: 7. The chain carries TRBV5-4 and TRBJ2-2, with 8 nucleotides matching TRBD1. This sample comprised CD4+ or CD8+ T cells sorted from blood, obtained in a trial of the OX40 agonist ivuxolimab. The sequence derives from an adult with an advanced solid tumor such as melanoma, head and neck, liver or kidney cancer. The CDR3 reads CASSSPQGGDTGELFF. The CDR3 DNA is TGTGCCAGCAGCTCACCACAGGGGGGTGACACCGGGGAGCTGTTTTTT.